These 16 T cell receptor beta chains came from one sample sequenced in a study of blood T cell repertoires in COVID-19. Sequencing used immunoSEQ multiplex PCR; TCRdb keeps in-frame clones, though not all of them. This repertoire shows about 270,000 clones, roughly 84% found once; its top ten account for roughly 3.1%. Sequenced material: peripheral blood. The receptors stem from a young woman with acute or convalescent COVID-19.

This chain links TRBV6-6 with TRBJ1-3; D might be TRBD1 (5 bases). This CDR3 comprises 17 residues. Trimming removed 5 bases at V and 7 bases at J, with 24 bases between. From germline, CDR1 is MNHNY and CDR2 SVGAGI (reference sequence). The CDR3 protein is CASSLRGKGKMGNTIYF. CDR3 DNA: TGTGCCAGCAGTCTCCGGGGGAAGGGGAAGATGGGCAACACCATATATTTT.

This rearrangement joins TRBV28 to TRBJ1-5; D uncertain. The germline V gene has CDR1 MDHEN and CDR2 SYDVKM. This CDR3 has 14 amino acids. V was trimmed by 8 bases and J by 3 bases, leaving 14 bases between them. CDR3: CASLERTPNQPQHF. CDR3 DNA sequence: TGTGCCAGCCTAGAACGAACCCCCAATCAGCCCCAGCATTTT.

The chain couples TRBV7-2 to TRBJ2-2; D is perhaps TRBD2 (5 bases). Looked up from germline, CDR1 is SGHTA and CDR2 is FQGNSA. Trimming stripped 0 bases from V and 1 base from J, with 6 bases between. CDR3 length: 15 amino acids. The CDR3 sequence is CASSLARGNTGELFF. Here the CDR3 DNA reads TGTGCCAGCAGCTTAGCTCGGGGGAACACCGGGGAGCTGTTTTTT.

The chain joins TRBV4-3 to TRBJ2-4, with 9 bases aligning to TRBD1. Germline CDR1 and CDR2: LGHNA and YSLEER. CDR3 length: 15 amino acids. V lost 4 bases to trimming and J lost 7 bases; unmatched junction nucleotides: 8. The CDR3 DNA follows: TGCGCCAGCAGCCGCGGGACAGGGACAAATAACATTCAGTACTTC. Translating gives CASSRGTGTNNIQYF.

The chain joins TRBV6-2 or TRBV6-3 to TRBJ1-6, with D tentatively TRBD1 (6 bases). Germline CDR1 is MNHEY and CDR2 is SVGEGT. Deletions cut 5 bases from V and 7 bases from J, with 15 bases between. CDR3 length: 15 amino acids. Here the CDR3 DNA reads TGTGCCAGCAGTCGAACAGGGTCGGAGAATTCACCCCTCCACTTT. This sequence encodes CASSRTGSENSPLHF.

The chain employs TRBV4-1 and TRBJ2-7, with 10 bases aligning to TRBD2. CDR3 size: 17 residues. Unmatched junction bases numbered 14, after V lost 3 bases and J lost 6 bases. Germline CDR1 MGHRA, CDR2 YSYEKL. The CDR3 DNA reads TGCGCCAGCAGCCAGAAAGCGGGAGGGACCACCTATCGCGAGCAGTACTTC. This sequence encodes CASSQKAGGTTYREQYF.

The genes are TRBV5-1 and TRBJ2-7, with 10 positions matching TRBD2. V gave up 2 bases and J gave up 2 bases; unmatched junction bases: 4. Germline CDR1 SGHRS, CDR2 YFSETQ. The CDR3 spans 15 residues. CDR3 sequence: CASSFLAGETYEQYF. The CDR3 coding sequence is TGCGCCAGCAGCTTCCTAGCGGGAGAAACCTACGAGCAGTACTTC.

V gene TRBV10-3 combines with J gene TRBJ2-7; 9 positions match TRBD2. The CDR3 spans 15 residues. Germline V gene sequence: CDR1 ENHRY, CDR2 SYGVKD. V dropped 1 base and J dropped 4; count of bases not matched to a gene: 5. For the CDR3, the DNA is TGTGCCATCAGTGAGTTGGCGGGAGGGCCATACGAGCAGTACTTC. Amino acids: CAISELAGGPYEQYF.

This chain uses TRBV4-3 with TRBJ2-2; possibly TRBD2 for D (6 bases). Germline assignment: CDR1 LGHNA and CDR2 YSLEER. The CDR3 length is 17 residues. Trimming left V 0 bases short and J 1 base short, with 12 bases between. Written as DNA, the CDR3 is TGCGCCAGCAGCCAAGAGGCGCGGGGCGGGAACACCGGGGAGCTGTTTTTT. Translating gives CASSQEARGGNTGELFF.

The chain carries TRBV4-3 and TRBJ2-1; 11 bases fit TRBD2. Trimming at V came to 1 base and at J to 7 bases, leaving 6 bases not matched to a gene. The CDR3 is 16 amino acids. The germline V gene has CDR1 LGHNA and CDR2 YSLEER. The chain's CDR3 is CASSQAASGRMNEQFF. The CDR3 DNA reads TGCGCCAGCAGCCAAGCTGCTAGCGGGAGGATGAATGAGCAGTTCTTC.

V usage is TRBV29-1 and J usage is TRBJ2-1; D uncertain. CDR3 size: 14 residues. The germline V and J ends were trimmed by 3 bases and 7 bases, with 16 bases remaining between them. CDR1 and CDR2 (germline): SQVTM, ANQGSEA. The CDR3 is CSVDRLIQTNEQFF. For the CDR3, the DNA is TGCAGCGTTGATCGTCTTATACAGACGAATGAGCAGTTCTTC.

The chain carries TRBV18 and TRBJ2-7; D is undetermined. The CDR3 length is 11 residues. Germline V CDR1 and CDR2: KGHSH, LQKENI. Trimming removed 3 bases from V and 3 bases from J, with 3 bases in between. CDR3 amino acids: CASSPNYEQYF. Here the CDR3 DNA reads TGTGCCAGCTCACCTAACTACGAGCAGTACTTC.

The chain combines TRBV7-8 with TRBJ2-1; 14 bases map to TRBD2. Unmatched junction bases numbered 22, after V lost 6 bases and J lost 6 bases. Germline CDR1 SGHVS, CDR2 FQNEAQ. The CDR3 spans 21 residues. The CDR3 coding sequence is TGTGCCAGCAGGCCAATTAGGGGACAGGGCCTTGGGACTAGCGGGAGCAATGAGCAGTTCTTC. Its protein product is CASRPIRGQGLGTSGSNEQFF.

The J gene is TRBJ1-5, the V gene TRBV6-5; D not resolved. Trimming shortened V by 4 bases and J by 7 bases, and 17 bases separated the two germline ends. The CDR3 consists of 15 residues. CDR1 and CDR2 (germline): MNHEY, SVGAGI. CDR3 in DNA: TGTGCCAGCAGTTCAAACGAGGGTATTAGCCAGCCCCAGCATTTT. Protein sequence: CASSSNEGISQPQHF.

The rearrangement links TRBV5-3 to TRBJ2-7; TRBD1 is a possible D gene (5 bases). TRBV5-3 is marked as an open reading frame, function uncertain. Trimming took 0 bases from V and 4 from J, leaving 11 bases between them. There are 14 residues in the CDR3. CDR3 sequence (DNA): TGTGCCAGAAGCTTGGTGGCCAGGGAATACGAGCAGTACTTC. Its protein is CARSLVAREYEQYF.

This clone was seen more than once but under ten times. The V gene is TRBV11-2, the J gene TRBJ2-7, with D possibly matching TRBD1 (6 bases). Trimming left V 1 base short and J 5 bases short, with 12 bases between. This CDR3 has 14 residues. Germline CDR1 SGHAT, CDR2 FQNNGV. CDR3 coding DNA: TGTGCCAGCAGCTTAGTACCCAGGGGAGACGAGCAGTACTTC. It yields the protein CASSLVPRGDEQYF. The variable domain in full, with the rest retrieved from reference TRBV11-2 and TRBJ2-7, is EAGVAQSPRYKIIEKRQSVAFWCNPISGHATLYWYQQILGQGPKLLIQFQNNGVVDDSQLPKDRFSAERLKGVDSTLKIQPAKLEDSAVYLCASSLVPRGDEQYFGPGTRLTVT.